Below are 21 T cell receptor beta chains sequenced from a single sample in a study of blood T cell repertoires in COVID-19. The assay was immunoSEQ multiplex PCR, and TCRdb's table has in-frame clones only and misses some. The table lists about 120,000 clones, 70% to 85% of them singletons. Sequenced material: peripheral blood. The receptors here all came from a woman aged 70-85 years with acute or convalescent COVID-19.

V and J are TRBV5-6 and TRBJ2-5; maybe TRBD1 (6 bases). The CDR3 contains 16 residues. Between the trimmed V and J ends, which lost 4 bases and 2 bases, there was a span of 18 bases. CDR1 and CDR2 (germline): SGHDT, YYEEEE. DNA of the CDR3: TGTGCCAGCAGCGGGGGCGTCAGCTACTCTCAAGAGACCCAGTACTTC. Translation: CASSGGVSYSQETQYF.

This chain connects TRBV12-3 or TRBV12-4 to TRBJ1-1; D uncertain. CDR3 size: 12 residues. Deletions cut 5 bases from V and 7 bases from J, with 11 bases between. In nucleotides, the CDR3 is TGTGCCAGCAGTCCCGCGATAATTGAAGCTTTCTTT. It codes for CASSPAIIEAFF.

This clone was found once. The CDR3 nucleotides are TGCGCCAGCAGCTTGGCTCCGGCAGGGGCATCCACAGATACGCAGTATTTT. Protein: CASSLAPAGASTDTQYF. J is TRBJ2-3 and V is TRBV5-1; maybe TRBD1 (6 bases). Germline V gene sequence: CDR1 SGHRS, CDR2 YFSETQ. This CDR3 contains 17 residues. V gave up 0 bases and J gave up 2 bases, with 16 bases separating them.

This clone was recorded a few times. This sequence joins TRBV11-3 and TRBJ2-7; 8 bases fit TRBD1. The CDR3 totals 16 residues. CDR1 and CDR2 from the germline V gene are SGHNT and YENEEA. The CDR3 protein is CASRLDRGGCDYEQYV. DNA for the CDR3: TGTGCCAGCAGGTTAGACAGGGGTGGATGTGACTACGAGCAGTACGTC.

V gene TRBV5-1 combines with J gene TRBJ1-3, with 7 positions matching TRBD1. Germline loops: CDR1 SGHRS, CDR2 YFSETQ. The CDR3 has 17 amino acids. The V gene end was trimmed by 4 bases and the J gene end by 1 base; junction bases not matched to a gene: 11. This CDR3 is CASSETGTAFSGNTIYF. The CDR3 region has the DNA TGCGCCAGCAGCGAGACCGGGACAGCGTTTTCTGGAAACACCATATATTTT.

This clone was counted a few times. The V call is TRBV19, the J call TRBJ1-1; TRBD1 agrees at 8 bases. This CDR3 spans 14 amino acids. CDR1 and CDR2 (germline): LNHDA, SQIVND (reference sequence). The V gene end was trimmed by 4 bases and the J gene end by 5 bases; junction bases not matched to a gene: 6. The CDR3 here is CASSRTGGWTEAFF. The CDR3 bases are TGTGCCAGTAGTAGAACAGGGGGATGGACTGAAGCTTTCTTT. Looking up the rest from reference TRBV19 and TRBJ1-1 gives the full variable domain: DGGITQSPKYLFRKEGQNVTLSCEQNLNHDAMYWYRQDPGQGLRLIYYSQIVNDFQKGDIAEGYSVSREKKESFPLTVTSAQKNPTAFYLCASSRTGGWTEAFFGQGTRLTVV.

The chain has TRBV5-1 and TRBJ2-7; tentative D call: TRBD2 (5 bases). The germline V gene has CDR1 SGHRS and CDR2 YFSETQ. Trimming cost V 4 bases and J 7 bases, with 12 bases left between them. The CDR3 covers 12 residues. CDR3 bases: TGCGCCAGCAGCGATCCACCGGGGGAGCAGTACGTC. Protein product: CASSDPPGEQYV.

The gene calls are TRBV14 and TRBJ2-1; a weak D match, TRBD2 (7 bases). The CDR3 consists of 17 residues. V shed 2 bases and J shed 6 bases, with 20 bases lying between them. The V gene's germline CDR1 is SGHDN and CDR2 FVKESK. CDR3 DNA sequence: TGTGCCAGCAGCCAACTTCCCCCGGGGCGGGGGCCCAATGAGCAGTTCTTC. It yields the protein CASSQLPPGRGPNEQFF. Complete variable domain (other parts from reference TRBV14 and TRBJ2-1): EAGVTQFPSHSVIEKGQTVTLRCDPISGHDNLYWYRRVMGKEIKFLLHFVKESKQDESGMPNNRFLAERTGGTYSTLKVQPAELEDSGVYFCASSQLPPGRGPNEQFFGPGTRLTVL.

The CDR3 is CASSRHQGTEAFF. In DNA, the CDR3 is TGTGCCAGCAGCAGACATCAGGGGACTGAAGCTTTCTTT. The chain couples TRBV7-8 to TRBJ1-1; D might be TRBD1 (6 bases). The CDR3 consists of 13 residues. V gave up 5 bases and J gave up 5 bases, with 12 bases separating them. Germline V gives CDR1 SGHVS, CDR2 FQNEAQ. The full variable domain, its missing parts supplied by reference TRBV7-8 and TRBJ1-1, is GAGVSQSPRYKVAKRGQDVALRCDPISGHVSLFWYQQALGQGPEFLTYFQNEAQLDKSGLPSDRFFAERPEGSVSTLKIQRTQQEDSAVYLCASSRHQGTEAFFGQGTRLTVV.

The rearrangement uses TRBV11-3 and TRBJ2-3; the match to TRBD2 covers 8 bases. V lost 6 bases, J lost 3 bases, and 11 bases stayed unmatched. CDR3 length: 16 amino acids. Germline V lookup: CDR1 SGHNT, CDR2 YENEEA. CDR3 region: CASRRTSSGGTDTQYF. The CDR3 DNA is TGTGCCAGCAGACGAACATCCAGCGGGGGAACAGATACGCAGTATTTT.

The chain couples TRBV18 to TRBJ2-2; D may be TRBD2 (7 bases). Germline V gene lookup returns CDR1 KGHSH and CDR2 LQKENI. V gave up 5 bases and J gave up 4 bases, with 14 bases separating them. The CDR3 runs 15 residues. The CDR3 DNA reads TGTGCCAGCTCATCACAGGGACTATTCACCGGGGAGCTGTTTTTT. This sequence encodes CASSSQGLFTGELFF.

This clone was counted a single time. V is TRBV30 and J is TRBJ1-2; D not resolved. V lost 5 bases, J lost 0 bases, and 13 bases lay in between. Germline loops: CDR1 GTSNPN, CDR2 SVGIG (reference sequence). The CDR3 contains 14 residues. CDR3 nucleotide sequence: TGTGCCTGGTCGGTCCCCCTCTCTAACTATGGCTACACCTTC. Amino acids: CAWSVPLSNYGYTF.

The rearrangement links TRBV24-1 to TRBJ2-3, with D maybe TRBD1 (7 bases). The V end was cut by 4 bases, the J end by 1 base, with 17 bases between. The CDR3 extends over 17 amino acids. CDR1 and CDR2 from the germline V gene are KGHDR and SFDVKD. The DNA for the CDR3 is TGTGCCACCAGTGACTCTATCGGGGGACAGCGCACAGATACGCAGTATTTT. Translating gives CATSDSIGGQRTDTQYF.

The rearrangement links TRBV18 to TRBJ2-7, with 7 bases fitting TRBD2. The germline CDR1 and CDR2 sequences are KGHSH and LQKENI. This CDR3 is 14 amino acids long. V lost 6 bases to trimming and J lost 2 bases; unmatched junction nucleotides: 7. As DNA, the CDR3 is TGTGCCAGCTCCGGAGGAGCGGGAACCTACGAGCAGTACTTC. Translating gives CASSGGAGTYEQYF.

The J gene is TRBJ2-5, the V gene TRBV30; TRBD2 matches at 16 bases. This CDR3 region has 16 residues. Germline trimming cut 3 bases from V and 2 bases from J; bases unmatched to any gene: 3. Germline CDR1 GTSNPN, CDR2 SVGIG (reference sequence). CDR3 DNA: TGTGCCTGGAGCGCGGGACTAGCGGGGGGGCAAGAGACCCAGTACTTC. It specifies CAWSAGLAGGQETQYF.

V and J are TRBV5-1 and TRBJ2-7, with a possible D match to TRBD1 (5 bases). In germline, CDR1 is SGHRS, CDR2 YFSETQ. This CDR3 spans 14 amino acids. V was cut by 0 bases and J by 2 bases, with 9 bases left in between. This chain's CDR3 is CASSLDPDTYEQYF. CDR3 DNA: TGCGCCAGCAGCTTGGATCCGGACACCTACGAGCAGTACTTC.

The chain employs TRBV27 and TRBJ1-2, with a weak D call TRBD1 (5 bases). The CDR3 runs 13 residues. The germline V gene encodes CDR1 MNHEY and CDR2 SMNVEV (reference sequence). V lost 3 bases to trimming and J lost 7 bases, with 12 bases between them. CDR3 amino acids: CASSFGGSGGYTF. As DNA, the CDR3 is TGTGCCAGCAGTTTTGGGGGGTCAGGTGGCTACACCTTC.

The CDR3 DNA is TGTGCCAGCAGCGCGGAAGATACGCAGTATTTT. Protein product: CASSAEDTQYF. V and J are TRBV5-4 and TRBJ2-3; D is uncertain. V was cut by 4 bases and J by 5 bases, with 5 bases left in between. Germline CDR1 and CDR2: SGHNT and YYREEE (reference sequence). This CDR3 is 11 amino acids long.

This clone is a singleton in its sample. The chain has TRBV3-1 (or the pseudogene TRBV3-2) and TRBJ2-1; maybe TRBD2 (5 bases). The V gene lost 10 bases and the J gene lost 5 bases, with 18 bases spanning the gap. In germline, CDR1 is LGHDT, CDR2 YNNKEL (reference sequence). There are 14 residues in the CDR3. The CDR3 sequence is CAIKRREGHNEQFF. As DNA, the CDR3 is TGTGCCATAAAGCGGCGAGAGGGTCACAATGAGCAGTTCTTC.

The chain employs TRBV7-9 and TRBJ1-1; maybe TRBD1 (5 bases). The CDR3 is 14 amino acids. Looked up from germline, CDR1 is SEHNR and CDR2 is FQNEAQ (reference sequence). Trimming took 7 bases from V and 3 from J, leaving 15 bases between them. The chain's CDR3 is CASTPGGIDTEAFF. Here the CDR3 DNA reads TGTGCCAGCACCCCTGGGGGGATAGACACTGAAGCTTTCTTT.

The chain couples TRBV6-6 to TRBJ1-6, with TRBD1 matching 8 bases. The length of the CDR3 is 14 residues. Losses at the gene ends were 10 bases for V and 8 bases for J; bases not matched to a gene: 10. CDR1 MNHNY and CDR2 SVGAGI come from the germline V gene (reference sequence). The CDR3 region is CATRERQGHSPLHF. In DNA form, the CDR3 reads TGTGCCACCCGAGAAAGACAGGGGCATTCACCCCTCCACTTT.